This TCR beta chain was found in a study of T-cell reconstitution after alpha-beta-depleted transplantation in children. Study-wide points: Reported findings indicate that, about two months after transplant, alpha-beta T cells came from several hundred expanded clones, which were derived from non-depleted graft cells. Recipient T cells and thymic progenitors that survived gave rise to the high TCRbeta diversity observed at day 60 in some patients. Newly made T cells mostly supplied T-cell counts and diversity one year after transplant.

This clonotype came up many times. Antigen unknown. Researchers prepared the TCRbeta library using unique molecular identifiers, the study reports. TCRdb reprocessed the PCR reads with MiXCR, giving one entry per CDR3 protein. The sample contains more than 400,000 distinct CDR3 sequences, 43% of which appear only once. CDR1 and CDR2 (germline): DFQATT, SNEGSKA (reference sequence). The trim removed 6 bases at V and 5 bases at J, leaving 11 bases unmatched. The length of the CDR3 is 15 residues. V gene TRBV20-1 combines with J gene TRBJ1-4; 8 nucleotides match TRBD1. This specimen consisted of PBMCs, obtained before TCRalphabeta/CD19-depleted stem cell transplant. This receptor was obtained from a girl aged 2-10 years with aplastic anemia, due to receive a stem cell transplant. The CDR3 is CSAKPDRGGNEKLFF. The DNA of the CDR3 is TGCAGTGCCAAACCCGACAGGGGAGGGAATGAAAAACTGTTTTTT.